These T cell receptor beta chains were read from a single sample in a study of T cells after yellow fever vaccination. TCRdb called the 5' RACE reads again in MiXCR, with one record for every CDR3 protein. The sample holds about 240,000 distinct CDR3 sequences, less than 8.5% seen once. Material: CD4+ T cells sorted from PBMCs, obtained 15 days after the yellow fever booster vaccination. The receptors were gathered from a man aged 25-40 years who received the YFV17D yellow fever vaccine. The CDR3 runs from the conserved cysteine through the conserved F or W. A D gene is named only where the DNA matches it firmly. Clone size appears in some rows only: once, few, many, or a class for an expanded clone.

J gene	D gene	V gene	clone size	CDR3 DNA	CDR3 protein
TRBJ2-3	.	TRBV29-1	many	TGCAGCGTTGCTTCTCTATTGCGAACAGATACGCAGTATTTT	CSVASLLRTDTQYF
TRBJ1-4	.	TRBV6-5	few	TGTGCCAGCAGTTCCCCGAGGACGGACTCTAATGAAAAACTGTTTTTT	CASSSPRTDSNEKLFF
TRBJ1-3	TRBD1	TRBV7-2	.	TGTGCCAGCAGTCGGCAGGGGGCGGGTGGAAACACCATATATTTT	CASSRQGAGGNTIYF
TRBJ1-2	TRBD1	TRBV7-9	many	TGTGCCAGCAGCCCCTCAGGGGGCTATGGCTACACCTTC	CASSPSGGYGYTF
TRBJ2-7	TRBD1	TRBV5-5	.	TGTGCCAGCAGCTCCCTTCGTATTGACAGGGGGTACGAGCAGTACTTC	CASSSLRIDRGYEQYF
TRBJ1-3	TRBD1	TRBV5-1	few	TGCGCCAGCAGCTTGGTTTTGGACAGGGAACATATCTCTGGAAACACCATATATTTT	CASSLVLDREHISGNTIYF
TRBJ1-2	.	TRBV5-1	few	TGCGCCAGCAGCCTATCGACAGGCGACTATGGCTACACCTTC	CASSLSTGDYGYTF
TRBJ2-3	.	TRBV12-3/TRBV12-4	many	TGTGCCAGCACCCTGACTAGTGGGACAGATACGCAGTATTTT	CASTLTSGTDTQYF
TRBJ2-7	.	TRBV7-6	.	TGTGCCAGCAGCCCCGGGGAGTGGGACAAGTCCTACGAGCAGTACTTC	CASSPGEWDKSYEQYF
TRBJ2-7	TRBD1	TRBV6-2/TRBV6-3	many	TGTGCCTGTCTTTCCGGGACAGGGGGCCGCGAGCAGTACTTC	CACLSGTGGREQYF
TRBJ2-3	.	TRBV10-3	.	TGTGCCATCAGTGAGAATGTTGGGGTTACGCAGTATTTT	CAISENVGVTQYF
TRBJ2-7	TRBD2	TRBV20-1	.	TGCAGTGCTAGTACCCCAGCGGGAGTATACGAGCAGTACTTC	CSASTPAGVYEQYF
TRBJ2-7	.	TRBV20-1	.	TGCAGTGCCGGGGAGACAGTCCGGGGCGAGCAGTACTTC	CSAGETVRGEQYF
TRBJ1-5	.	TRBV29-1	.	TGCAGCGTGGGGGAGGGCAATCAGCCCCAGCATTTT	CSVGEGNQPQHF
TRBJ2-3	.	TRBV28	few	TGTGCCAGCCGAGACTACCGGGATACGCAGTATTTT	CASRDYRDTQYF
TRBJ2-1	.	TRBV20-1	once	TGCAGTGCTAGAGATCGGGACTCCTCAAGCTCCTACAATGAGCAGTTCTTC	CSARDRDSSSSYNEQFF
TRBJ2-3	.	TRBV6-6	.	TGTGCCAGCAGTTACATATCTTTAGATACGCAGTATTTT	CASSYISLDTQYF
TRBJ2-7	.	TRBV12-3/TRBV12-4	few	TGTGCCAGCAGTTTCTCTGAACCCCCTCGCGAGCAGTACTTC	CASSFSEPPREQYF
TRBJ1-1	.	TRBV20-1	.	TGCAGTGCTAGAGTGGCGGGAGAGAGGGGCTCTGAAGCTTTCTTT	CSARVAGERGSEAFF
TRBJ1-1	.	TRBV20-1	.	TGCAGTGCGACAAGCCCCAGGACAGACATGAACACTGAAGCTTTCTTT	CSATSPRTDMNTEAFF
TRBJ2-7	.	TRBV5-1	few	TGCGCCAGCAGCCTTAGCATCGGGACGCCGTCCTACGAGCAGTACTTC	CASSLSIGTPSYEQYF
TRBJ2-7	TRBD1	TRBV19	few	TGTGCCAGTAGAAATAAGGCAGGGGGAAACTACGAGCAGTACTTC	CASRNKAGGNYEQYF
TRBJ2-5	.	TRBV10-2	.	TGCGCCAGCAGTGACCCGAGTGCCCCGAGAAGGCATCTAGAGACCCAGTACTTC	CASSDPSAPRRHLETQYF
TRBJ2-1	.	TRBV24-1	many	TGTGCCACCAGTGGTGAAAGGGGTGGGAATGAGCAGTTCTTC	CATSGERGGNEQFF
TRBJ2-7	TRBD1	TRBV27	few	TGTGCCAGCAGTCTTACTTACATCGGGACAGGGGGCTACGAGCAGTACTTC	CASSLTYIGTGGYEQYF
TRBJ2-1	.	TRBV24-1	many	TGTGCCACCAGTGATTTGCTGGGTCCCTACAATGAGCAGTTCTTC	CATSDLLGPYNEQFF
TRBJ2-7	TRBD2	TRBV30	few	TGTGCCTGGAGTGTAGGTGGGACTAGCTACGAGCAGTACTTC	CAWSVGGTSYEQYF
TRBJ2-7	TRBD2	TRBV6-2/TRBV6-3	few	TGTGCCAGCAGTTACACTAGCGGGAGCTACTACGAGCAGTACTTC	CASSYTSGSYYEQYF
TRBJ2-7	.	TRBV5-1	.	TGCGCCAGCAGCGCCCGCGCCCCAGGGACGGTTCCCTACGAGCAGTACTTC	CASSARAPGTVPYEQYF
TRBJ2-5	.	TRBV5-1	few	TGCGCCAGCAGCTTGACGGGGCAGACCCAGTACTTC	CASSLTGQTQYF
TRBJ1-1	.	TRBV5-1	.	TGCGCCAGCAGCATGGACGGGAACACTGAAGCTTTCTTT	CASSMDGNTEAFF
TRBJ2-1	TRBD2	TRBV5-1	many	TGCGCCAGCAGCGGACGGACTAGCGGGAGCTACAATGAGCAGTTCTTC	CASSGRTSGSYNEQFF
TRBJ1-6	.	TRBV6-2/TRBV6-3	.	TGTGCCAGCAGTCTACCCACCGCGGGGGCCCTTCATTCACCCCTCCACTTT	CASSLPTAGALHSPLHF
TRBJ2-1	TRBD2	TRBV19	.	TGTGCCAGTAAAGCGGGAGCGTCCTACAATGAGCAGTTCTTC	CASKAGASYNEQFF
TRBJ2-3	.	TRBV30	.	TGTGCCTGGAGTGAATCTTCCCGAGATACGCAGTATTTT	CAWSESSRDTQYF
TRBJ2-7	TRBD1	TRBV3-1	few	TGTGCCAGCAGCACCCGACAGGGGAGGTACGAGCAGTACTTC	CASSTRQGRYEQYF
TRBJ2-7	TRBD1	TRBV20-1	few	TGCAGTGCTAGTAGGGGGGGACAGGGTTACGAGCAGTACTTC	CSASRGGQGYEQYF
TRBJ1-6	.	TRBV28	many	TGTGCCAGCACCCGGGGACCTTCACCCCTCCACTTT	CASTRGPSPLHF
TRBJ2-7	TRBD2	TRBV7-2	few	TGTGCCAGAAGCCCCGTAGCGGGCCCGTACGAGCAGTACTTC	CARSPVAGPYEQYF
TRBJ2-1	.	TRBV27	many	TGTGCCAGCAGTACGAAGGGACTCCCTAACAATGAGCAGTTCTTC	CASSTKGLPNNEQFF
TRBJ2-7	.	TRBV1	few	TGCACCAGCAGCCCGCACGGTAGGACAGGGAGTCCCTACGAGCAGTACTTC	CTSSPHGRTGSPYEQYF